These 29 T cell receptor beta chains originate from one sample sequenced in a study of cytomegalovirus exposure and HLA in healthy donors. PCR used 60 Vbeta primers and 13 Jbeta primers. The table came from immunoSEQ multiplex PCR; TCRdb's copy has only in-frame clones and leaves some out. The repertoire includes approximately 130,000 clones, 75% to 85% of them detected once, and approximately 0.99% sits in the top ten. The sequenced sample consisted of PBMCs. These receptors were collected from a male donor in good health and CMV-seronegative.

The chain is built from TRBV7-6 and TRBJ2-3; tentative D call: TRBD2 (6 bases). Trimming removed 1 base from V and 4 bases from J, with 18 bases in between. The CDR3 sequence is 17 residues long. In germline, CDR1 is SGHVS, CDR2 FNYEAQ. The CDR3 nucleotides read TGTGCCAGCAGCTTAGGCTCCCGGGCGGGGAGTCCAGATACGCAGTATTTT. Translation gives CASSLGSRAGSPDTQYF.

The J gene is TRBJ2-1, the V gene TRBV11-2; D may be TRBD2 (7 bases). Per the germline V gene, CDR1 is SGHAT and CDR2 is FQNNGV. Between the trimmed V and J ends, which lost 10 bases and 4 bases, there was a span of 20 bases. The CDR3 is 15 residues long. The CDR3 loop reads CATRGGGARYNEQFF. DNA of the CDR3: TGTGCCACCCGAGGAGGGGGGGCGAGGTACAATGAGCAGTTCTTC. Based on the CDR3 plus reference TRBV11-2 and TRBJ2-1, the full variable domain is EAGVAQSPRYKIIEKRQSVAFWCNPISGHATLYWYQQILGQGPKLLIQFQNNGVVDDSQLPKDRFSAERLKGVDSTLKIQPAKLEDSAVYLCATRGGGARYNEQFFGPGTRLTVL.

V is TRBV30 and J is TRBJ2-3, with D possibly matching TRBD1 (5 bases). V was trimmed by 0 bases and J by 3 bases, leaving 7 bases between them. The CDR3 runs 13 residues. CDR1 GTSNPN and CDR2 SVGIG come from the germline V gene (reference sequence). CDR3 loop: CAWSVKGTDTQYF. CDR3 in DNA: TGTGCCTGGAGTGTAAAGGGGACAGATACGCAGTATTTT.

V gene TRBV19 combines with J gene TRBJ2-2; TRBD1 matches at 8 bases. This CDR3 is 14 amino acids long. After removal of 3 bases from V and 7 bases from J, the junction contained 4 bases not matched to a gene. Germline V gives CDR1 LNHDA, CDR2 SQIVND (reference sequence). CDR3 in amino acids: CASSMRQGSGELFF. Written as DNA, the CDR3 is TGTGCCAGTAGTATGAGACAGGGGAGCGGGGAGCTGTTTTTT.

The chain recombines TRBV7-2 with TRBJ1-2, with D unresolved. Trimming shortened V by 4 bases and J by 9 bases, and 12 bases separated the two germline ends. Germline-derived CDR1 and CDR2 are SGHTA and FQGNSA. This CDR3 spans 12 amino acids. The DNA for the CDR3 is TGTGCCAGCAGCTCCCCGCCGGGGAGCTACACCTTC. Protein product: CASSSPPGSYTF.

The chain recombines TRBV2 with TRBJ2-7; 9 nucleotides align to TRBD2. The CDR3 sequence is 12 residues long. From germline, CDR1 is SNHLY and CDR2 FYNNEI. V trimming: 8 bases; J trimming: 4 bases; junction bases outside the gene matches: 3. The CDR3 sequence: CASGRGGYEQYF. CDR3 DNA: TGTGCCAGCGGGCGGGGGGGATACGAGCAGTACTTC.

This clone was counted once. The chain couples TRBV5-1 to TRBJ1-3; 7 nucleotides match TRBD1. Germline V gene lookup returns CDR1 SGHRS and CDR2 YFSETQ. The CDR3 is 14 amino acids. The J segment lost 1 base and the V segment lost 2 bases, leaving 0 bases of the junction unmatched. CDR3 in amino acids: CASSLQGSGNTIYF. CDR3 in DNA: TGCGCCAGCAGCTTACAGGGGTCTGGAAACACCATATATTTT.

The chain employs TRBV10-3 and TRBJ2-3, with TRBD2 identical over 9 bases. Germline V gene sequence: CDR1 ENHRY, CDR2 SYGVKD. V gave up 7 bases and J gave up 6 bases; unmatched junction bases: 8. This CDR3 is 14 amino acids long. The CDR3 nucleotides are TGTGCCATCAAGGGGACGGCGGGGGGGGATACGCAGTATTTT. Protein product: CAIKGTAGGDTQYF.

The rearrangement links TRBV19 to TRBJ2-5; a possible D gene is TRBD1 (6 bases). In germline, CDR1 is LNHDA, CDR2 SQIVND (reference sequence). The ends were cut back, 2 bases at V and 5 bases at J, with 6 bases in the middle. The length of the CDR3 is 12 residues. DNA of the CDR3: TGTGCCAGTAGTATAAGGGGGGAGACCCAGTACTTC. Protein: CASSIRGETQYF. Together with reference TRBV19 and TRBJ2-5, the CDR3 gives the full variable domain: DGGITQSPKYLFRKEGQNVTLSCEQNLNHDAMYWYRQDPGQGLRLIYYSQIVNDFQKGDIAEGYSVSREKKESFPLTVTSAQKNPTAFYLCASSIRGETQYFGPGTRLLVL.

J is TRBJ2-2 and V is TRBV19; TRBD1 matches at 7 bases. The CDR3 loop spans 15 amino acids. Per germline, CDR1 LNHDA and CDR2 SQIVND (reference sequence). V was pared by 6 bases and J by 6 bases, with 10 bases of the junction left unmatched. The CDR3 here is CASRETTGLAGELFF. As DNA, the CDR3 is TGTGCCAGTAGGGAGACGACAGGGCTGGCCGGGGAGCTGTTTTTT.

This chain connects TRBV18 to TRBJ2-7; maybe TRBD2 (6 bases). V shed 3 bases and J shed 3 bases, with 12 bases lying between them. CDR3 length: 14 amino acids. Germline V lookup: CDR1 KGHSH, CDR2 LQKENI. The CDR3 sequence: CASSPSNGGYEQYF. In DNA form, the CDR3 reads TGTGCCAGCTCACCTTCTAACGGGGGCTACGAGCAGTACTTC.

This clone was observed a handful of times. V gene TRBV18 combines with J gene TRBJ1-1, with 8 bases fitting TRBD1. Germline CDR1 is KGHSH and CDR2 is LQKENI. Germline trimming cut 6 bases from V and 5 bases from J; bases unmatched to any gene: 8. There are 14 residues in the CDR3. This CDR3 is CASSPDRVGTEAFF. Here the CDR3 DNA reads TGTGCCAGCTCCCCGGACAGGGTTGGGACTGAAGCTTTCTTT.

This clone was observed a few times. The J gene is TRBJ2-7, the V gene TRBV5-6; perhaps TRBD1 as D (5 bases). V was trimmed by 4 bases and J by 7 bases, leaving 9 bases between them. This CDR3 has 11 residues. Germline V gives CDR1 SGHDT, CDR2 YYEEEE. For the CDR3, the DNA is TGTGCCAGCAGCCTCAGGACAGAGCAGTACTTC. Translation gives CASSLRTEQYF.

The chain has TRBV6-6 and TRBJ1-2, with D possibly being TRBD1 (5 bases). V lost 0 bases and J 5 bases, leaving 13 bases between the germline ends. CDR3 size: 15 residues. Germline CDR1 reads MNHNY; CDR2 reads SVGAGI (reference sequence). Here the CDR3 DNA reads TGTGCCAGCAGTTACTCCTCCGGACACCTTTATGGCTACACCTTC. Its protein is CASSYSSGHLYGYTF.

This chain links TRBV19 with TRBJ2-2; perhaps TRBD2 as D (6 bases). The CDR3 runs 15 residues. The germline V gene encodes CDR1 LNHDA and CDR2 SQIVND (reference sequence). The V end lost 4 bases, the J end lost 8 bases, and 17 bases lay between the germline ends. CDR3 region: CASSTPGGARGELFF. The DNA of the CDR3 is TGTGCCAGTAGTACCCCTGGCGGGGCCCGGGGGGAGCTGTTTTTT.

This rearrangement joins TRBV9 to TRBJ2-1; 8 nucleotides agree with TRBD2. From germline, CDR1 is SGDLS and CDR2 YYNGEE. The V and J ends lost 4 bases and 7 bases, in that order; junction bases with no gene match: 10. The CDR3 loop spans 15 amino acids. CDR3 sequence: CASSPLGGGSNEQFF. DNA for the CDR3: TGTGCCAGCAGCCCTCTCGGCGGGGGGTCGAATGAGCAGTTCTTC.

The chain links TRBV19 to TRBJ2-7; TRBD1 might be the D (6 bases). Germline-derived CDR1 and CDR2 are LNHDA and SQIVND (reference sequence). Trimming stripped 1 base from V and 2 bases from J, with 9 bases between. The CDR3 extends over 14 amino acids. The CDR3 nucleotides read TGTGCCAGTAGTATAGCGTGGACAGCCTACGAGCAGTACTTC. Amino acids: CASSIAWTAYEQYF.

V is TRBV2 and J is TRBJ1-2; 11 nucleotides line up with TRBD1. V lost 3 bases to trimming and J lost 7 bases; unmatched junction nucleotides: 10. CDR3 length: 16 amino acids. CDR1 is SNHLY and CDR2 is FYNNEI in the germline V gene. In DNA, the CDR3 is TGTGCCAGCAGTGAGTCGAGGACAGGGGGCGCGGTTGGCTACACCTTC. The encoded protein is CASSESRTGGAVGYTF.

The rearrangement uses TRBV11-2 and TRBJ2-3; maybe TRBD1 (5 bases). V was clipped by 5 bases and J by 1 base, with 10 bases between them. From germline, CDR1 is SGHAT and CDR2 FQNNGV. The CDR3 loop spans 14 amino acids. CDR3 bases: TGTGCCAGCAGCCGGACATGGGGCACAGATACGCAGTATTTT. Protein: CASSRTWGTDTQYF.

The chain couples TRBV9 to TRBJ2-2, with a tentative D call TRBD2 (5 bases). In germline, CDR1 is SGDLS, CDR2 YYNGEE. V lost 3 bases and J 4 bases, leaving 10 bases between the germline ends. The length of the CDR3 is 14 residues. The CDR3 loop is CASSEDLRTGELFF. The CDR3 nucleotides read TGTGCCAGCAGCGAGGACTTACGCACCGGGGAGCTGTTTTTT.

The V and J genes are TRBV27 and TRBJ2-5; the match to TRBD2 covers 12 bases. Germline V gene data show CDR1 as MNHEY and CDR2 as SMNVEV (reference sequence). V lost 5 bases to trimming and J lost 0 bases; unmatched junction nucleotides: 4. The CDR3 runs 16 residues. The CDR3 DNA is TGTGCCAGCAGTCCCGGGACTAGCGGGTACCAAGAGACCCAGTACTTC. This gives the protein CASSPGTSGYQETQYF.

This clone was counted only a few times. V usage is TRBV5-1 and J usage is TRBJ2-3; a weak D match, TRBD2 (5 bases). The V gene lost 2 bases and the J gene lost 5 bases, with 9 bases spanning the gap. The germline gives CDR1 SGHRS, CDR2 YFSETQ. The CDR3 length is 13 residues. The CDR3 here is CASSFLAGDTQYF. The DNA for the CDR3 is TGCGCCAGCAGCTTTCTAGCTGGAGATACGCAGTATTTT.

CDR3 amino acids: CASSPPGGRNTEAFF. In DNA, the CDR3 is TGTGCCAGCAGCCCTCCGGGAGGGAGGAACACTGAAGCTTTCTTT. The V call is TRBV7-9, the J call TRBJ1-1; no definite D call. The CDR3 contains 15 residues. Trimming took 5 bases from V and 1 from J, leaving 14 bases between them. Germline lookup yields CDR1 SEHNR and CDR2 FQNEAQ (reference sequence).

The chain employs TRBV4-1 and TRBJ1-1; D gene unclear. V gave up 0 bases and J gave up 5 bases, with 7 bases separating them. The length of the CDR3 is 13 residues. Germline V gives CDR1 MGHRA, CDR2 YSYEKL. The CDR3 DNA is TGCGCCAGCAGCCAAGAGGGGAGAACTGAAGCTTTCTTT. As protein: CASSQEGRTEAFF.

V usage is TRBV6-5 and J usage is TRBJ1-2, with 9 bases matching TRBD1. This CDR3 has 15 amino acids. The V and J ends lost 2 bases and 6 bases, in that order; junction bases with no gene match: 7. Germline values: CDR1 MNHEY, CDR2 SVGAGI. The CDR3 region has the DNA TGTGCCAGCAGTTACCGGAGGACAGGGGATCATGGCTACACCTTC. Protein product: CASSYRRTGDHGYTF.

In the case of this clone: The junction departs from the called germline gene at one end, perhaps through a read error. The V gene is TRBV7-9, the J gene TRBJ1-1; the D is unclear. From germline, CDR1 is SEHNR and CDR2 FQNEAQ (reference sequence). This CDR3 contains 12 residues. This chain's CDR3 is CSSSSGNTEAFF. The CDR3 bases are TGTTCCAGCAGCTCCGGGAACACTGAAGCTTTCTTT.

DNA for the CDR3: TGCGCCAGCAGCTCCGGGACAGGGGGACAGAACACTGAAGCTTTCTTT. Translation: CASSSGTGGQNTEAFF. The chain has TRBV10-2 and TRBJ1-1, with 11 bases fitting TRBD1. V gave up 6 bases and J gave up 1 base; unmatched junction bases: 7. Germline V gives CDR1 WSHSY, CDR2 SAAADI. There are 16 residues in the CDR3.

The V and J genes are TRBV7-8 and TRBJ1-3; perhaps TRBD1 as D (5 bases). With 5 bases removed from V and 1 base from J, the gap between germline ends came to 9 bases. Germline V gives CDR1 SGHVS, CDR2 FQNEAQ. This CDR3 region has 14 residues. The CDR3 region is CASSIQGSGNTIYF. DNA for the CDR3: TGTGCCAGCAGCATCCAGGGTTCTGGAAACACCATATATTTT.

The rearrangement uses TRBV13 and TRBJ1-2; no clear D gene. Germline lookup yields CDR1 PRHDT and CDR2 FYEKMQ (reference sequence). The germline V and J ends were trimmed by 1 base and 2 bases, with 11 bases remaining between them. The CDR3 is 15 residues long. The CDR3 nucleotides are TGTGCCAGCAGCTTAGAGTCCGGGGTCAACTATGGCTACACCTTC. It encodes CASSLESGVNYGYTF.